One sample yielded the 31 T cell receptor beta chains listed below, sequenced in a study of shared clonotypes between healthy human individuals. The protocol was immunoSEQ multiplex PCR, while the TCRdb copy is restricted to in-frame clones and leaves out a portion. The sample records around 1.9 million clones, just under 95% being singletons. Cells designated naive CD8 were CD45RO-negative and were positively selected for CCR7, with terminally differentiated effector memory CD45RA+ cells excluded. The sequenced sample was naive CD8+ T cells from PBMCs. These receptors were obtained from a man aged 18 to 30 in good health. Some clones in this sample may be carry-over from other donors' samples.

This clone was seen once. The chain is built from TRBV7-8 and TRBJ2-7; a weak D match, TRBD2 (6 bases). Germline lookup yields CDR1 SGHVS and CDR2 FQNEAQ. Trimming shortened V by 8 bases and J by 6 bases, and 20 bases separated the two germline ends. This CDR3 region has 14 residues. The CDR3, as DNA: TGTGCCAGCGGTCCCCGGCGGGAAGGAGGCGAGCAGTACTTC. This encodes CASGPRREGGEQYF.

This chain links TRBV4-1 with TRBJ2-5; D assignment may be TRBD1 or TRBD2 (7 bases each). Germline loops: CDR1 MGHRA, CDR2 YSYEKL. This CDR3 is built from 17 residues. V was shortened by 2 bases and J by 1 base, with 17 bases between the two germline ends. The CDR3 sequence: CASSQPRQGGPQETQYF. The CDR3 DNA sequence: TGCGCCAGCAGCCAACCGAGACAGGGAGGGCCCCAAGAGACCCAGTACTTC.

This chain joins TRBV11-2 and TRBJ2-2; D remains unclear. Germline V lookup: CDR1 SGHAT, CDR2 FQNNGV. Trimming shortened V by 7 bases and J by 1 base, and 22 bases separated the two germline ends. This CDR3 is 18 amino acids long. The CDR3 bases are TGTGCCAGCACCCTTACCGGCGTTATCCTCCTGAACACCGGGGAGCTGTTTTTT. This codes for CASTLTGVILLNTGELFF.

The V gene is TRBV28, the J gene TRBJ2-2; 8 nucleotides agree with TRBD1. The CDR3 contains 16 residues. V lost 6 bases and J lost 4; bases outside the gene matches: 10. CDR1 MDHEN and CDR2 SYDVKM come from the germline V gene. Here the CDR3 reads CASSPRAGGATGELFF. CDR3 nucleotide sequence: TGTGCCAGCAGCCCCCGGGCAGGGGGCGCCACCGGGGAGCTGTTTTTT.

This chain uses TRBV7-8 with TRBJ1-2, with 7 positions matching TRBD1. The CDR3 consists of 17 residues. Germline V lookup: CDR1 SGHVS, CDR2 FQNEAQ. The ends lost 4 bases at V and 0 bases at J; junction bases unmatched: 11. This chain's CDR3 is CASSSSHRGGPNYGYTF. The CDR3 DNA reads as TGTGCCAGCAGCTCTTCCCACAGGGGAGGCCCTAACTATGGCTACACCTTC.

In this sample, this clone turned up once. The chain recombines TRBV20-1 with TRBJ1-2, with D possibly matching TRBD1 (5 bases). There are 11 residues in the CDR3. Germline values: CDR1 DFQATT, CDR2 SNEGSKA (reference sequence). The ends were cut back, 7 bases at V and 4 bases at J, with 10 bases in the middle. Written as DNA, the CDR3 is TGCAGTGTCCGGACAATCTATGGCTACACCTTC. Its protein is CSVRTIYGYTF.

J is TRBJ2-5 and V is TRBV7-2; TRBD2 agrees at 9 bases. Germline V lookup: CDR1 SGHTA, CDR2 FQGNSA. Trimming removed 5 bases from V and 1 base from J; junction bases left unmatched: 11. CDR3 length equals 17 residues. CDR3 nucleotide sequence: TGTGCCAGCAGCCGCCTGGGACTAGCAAGGGGCCAAGAGACCCAGTACTTC. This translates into CASSRLGLARGQETQYF. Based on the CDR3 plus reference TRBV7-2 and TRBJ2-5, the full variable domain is GAGVSQSPSNKVTEKGKDVELRCDPISGHTALYWYRQSLGQGLEFLIYFQGNSAPDKSGLPSDRFSAERTGGSVSTLTIQRTQQEDSAVYLCASSRLGLARGQETQYFGPGTRLLVL.

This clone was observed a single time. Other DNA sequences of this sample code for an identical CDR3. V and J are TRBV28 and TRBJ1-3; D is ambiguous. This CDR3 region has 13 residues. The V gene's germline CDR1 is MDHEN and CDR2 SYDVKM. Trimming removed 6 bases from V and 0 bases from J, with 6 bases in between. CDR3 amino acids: CASRFHSGNTIYF. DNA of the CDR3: TGTGCCAGCAGGTTTCACTCTGGAAACACCATATATTTT.

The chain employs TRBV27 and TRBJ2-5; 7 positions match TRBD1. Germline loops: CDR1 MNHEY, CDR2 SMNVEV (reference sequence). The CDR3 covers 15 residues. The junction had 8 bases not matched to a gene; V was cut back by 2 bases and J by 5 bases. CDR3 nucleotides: TGTGCCAGCAGTTTAGCGGCCAGGGGGTGGGAGACCCAGTACTTC. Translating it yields CASSLAARGWETQYF.

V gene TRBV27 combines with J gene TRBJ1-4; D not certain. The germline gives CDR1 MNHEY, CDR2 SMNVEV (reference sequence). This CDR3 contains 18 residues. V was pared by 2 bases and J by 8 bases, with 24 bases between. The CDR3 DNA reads TGTGCCAGCAGTTTACAATCGACTTTTGCGGCAGGAGGAGAAAAACTGTTTTTT. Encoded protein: CASSLQSTFAAGGEKLFF.

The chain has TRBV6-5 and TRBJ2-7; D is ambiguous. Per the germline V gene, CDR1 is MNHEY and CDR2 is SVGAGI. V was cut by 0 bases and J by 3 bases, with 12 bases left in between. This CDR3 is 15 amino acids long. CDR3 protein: CASSYSTGYYYEQYF. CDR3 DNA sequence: TGTGCCAGCAGTTACTCGACTGGCTACTACTACGAGCAGTACTTC.

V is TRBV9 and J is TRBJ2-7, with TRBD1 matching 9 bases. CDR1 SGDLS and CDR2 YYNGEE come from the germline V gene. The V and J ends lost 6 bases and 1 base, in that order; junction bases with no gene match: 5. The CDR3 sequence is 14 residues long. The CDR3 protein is CASTRDRVSYEQYF. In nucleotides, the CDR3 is TGTGCCAGCACACGGGACAGGGTTTCCTACGAGCAGTACTTC. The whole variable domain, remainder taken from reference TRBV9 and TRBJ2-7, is DSGVTQTPKHLITATGQRVTLRCSPRSGDLSVYWYQQSLDQGLQFLIQYYNGEERAKGNILERFSAQQFPDLHSELNLSSLELGDSALYFCASTRDRVSYEQYFGPGTRLTVT.

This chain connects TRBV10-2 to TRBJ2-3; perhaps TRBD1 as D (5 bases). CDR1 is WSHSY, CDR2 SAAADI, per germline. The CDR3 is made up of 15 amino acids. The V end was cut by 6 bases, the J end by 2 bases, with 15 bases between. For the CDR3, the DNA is TGCGCCAGCAGGGCGGACACAAGTCTCACAGATACGCAGTATTTT. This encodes CASRADTSLTDTQYF.

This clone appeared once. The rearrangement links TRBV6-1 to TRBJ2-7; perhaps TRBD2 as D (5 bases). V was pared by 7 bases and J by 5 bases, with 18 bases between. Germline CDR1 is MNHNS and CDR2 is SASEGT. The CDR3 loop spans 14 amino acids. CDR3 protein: CASIRDERLHEQYF. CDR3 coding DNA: TGTGCCAGCATCCGGGATGAGCGACTCCACGAGCAGTACTTC.

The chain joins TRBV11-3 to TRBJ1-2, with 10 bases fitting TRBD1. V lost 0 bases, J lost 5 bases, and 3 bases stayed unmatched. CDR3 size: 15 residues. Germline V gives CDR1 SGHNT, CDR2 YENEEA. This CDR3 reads CASSLDVGQGYGYTF. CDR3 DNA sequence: TGTGCCAGCAGCTTAGATGTGGGACAGGGGTATGGCTACACCTTC.

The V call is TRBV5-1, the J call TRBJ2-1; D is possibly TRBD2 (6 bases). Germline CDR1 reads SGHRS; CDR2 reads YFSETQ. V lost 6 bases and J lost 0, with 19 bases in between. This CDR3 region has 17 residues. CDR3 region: CASNGLGGERSYNEQFF. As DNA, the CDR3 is TGCGCCAGCAATGGTCTCGGCGGGGAGCGCTCCTACAATGAGCAGTTCTTC.

CDR3 bases: TGCGCCAGCAGCCAAGGGCCACGGAGGAGCGGTCAAGAGACCCAGTACTTC. This sequence encodes CASSQGPRRSGQETQYF. V is TRBV4-1 and J is TRBJ2-5, with TRBD2 as a possible D gene (5 bases). Germline loops: CDR1 MGHRA, CDR2 YSYEKL. V was trimmed by 1 base and J by 2 bases, leaving 17 bases between them. CDR3 length equals 17 residues.

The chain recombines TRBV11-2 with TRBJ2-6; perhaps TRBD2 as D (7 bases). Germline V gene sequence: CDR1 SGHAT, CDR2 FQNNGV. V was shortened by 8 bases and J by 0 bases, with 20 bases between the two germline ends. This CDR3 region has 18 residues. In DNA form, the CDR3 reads TGTGCCAGCCCATTATGGGGGGGCGGCTACTCTGGGGCCAACGTCCTGACTTTC. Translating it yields CASPLWGGGYSGANVLTF. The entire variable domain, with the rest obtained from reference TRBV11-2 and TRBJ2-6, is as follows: EAGVAQSPRYKIIEKRQSVAFWCNPISGHATLYWYQQILGQGPKLLIQFQNNGVVDDSQLPKDRFSAERLKGVDSTLKIQPAKLEDSAVYLCASPLWGGGYSGANVLTFGAGSRLTVL.

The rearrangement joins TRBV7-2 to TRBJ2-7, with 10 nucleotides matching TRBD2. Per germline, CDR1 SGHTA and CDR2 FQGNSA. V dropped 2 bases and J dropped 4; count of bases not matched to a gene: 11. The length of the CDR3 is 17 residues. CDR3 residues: CASSLFPGPSGSYEQYF. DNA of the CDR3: TGTGCCAGCAGCTTATTTCCCGGGCCTAGCGGGAGTTACGAGCAGTACTTC.

CDR3 nucleotides: TGTGCCAGCAGCTCTGGGACTATGAAGGGGTACGAGCAGTACTTC. Its translation: CASSSGTMKGYEQYF. V is TRBV11-1 and J is TRBJ2-5; 7 bases fit TRBD2. The J call may be mistaken, given a closer DNA end match to TRBJ2-7. Germline CDR1 SGHAT, CDR2 FQDESV (reference sequence). CDR3 length equals 15 residues.

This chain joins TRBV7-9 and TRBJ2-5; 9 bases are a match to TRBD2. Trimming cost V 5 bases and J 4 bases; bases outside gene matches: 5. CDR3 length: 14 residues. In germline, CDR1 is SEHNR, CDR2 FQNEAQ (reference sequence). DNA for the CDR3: TGTGCCAGCAGCCACGGCGGGGGGGGAGAGACCCAGTACTTC. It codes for CASSHGGGGETQYF.

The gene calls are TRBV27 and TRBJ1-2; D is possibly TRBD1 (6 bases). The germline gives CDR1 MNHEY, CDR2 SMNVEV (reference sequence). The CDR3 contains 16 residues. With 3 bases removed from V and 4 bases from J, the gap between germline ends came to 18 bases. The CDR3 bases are TGTGCCAGCAGTTTTACTCCAGGGGAGGAGGCCTATGGCTACACCTTC. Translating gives CASSFTPGEEAYGYTF.

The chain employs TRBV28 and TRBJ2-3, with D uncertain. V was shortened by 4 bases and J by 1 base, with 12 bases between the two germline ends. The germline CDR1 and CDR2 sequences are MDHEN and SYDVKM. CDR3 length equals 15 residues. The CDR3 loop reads CASSYSYLGTDTQYF. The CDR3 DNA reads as TGTGCCAGCAGTTATAGTTACTTGGGCACAGATACGCAGTATTTT.

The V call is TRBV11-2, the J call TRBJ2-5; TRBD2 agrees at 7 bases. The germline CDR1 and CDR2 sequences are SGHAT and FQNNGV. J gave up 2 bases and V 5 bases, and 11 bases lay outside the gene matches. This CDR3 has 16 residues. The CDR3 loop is CASSQLGSGYQETQYF. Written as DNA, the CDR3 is TGTGCCAGCAGCCAACTAGGTAGCGGGTATCAAGAGACCCAGTACTTC.

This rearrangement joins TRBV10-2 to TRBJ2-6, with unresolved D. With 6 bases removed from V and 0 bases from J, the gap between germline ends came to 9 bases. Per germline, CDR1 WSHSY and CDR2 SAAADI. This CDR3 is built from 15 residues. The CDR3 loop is CASRGPGSGANVLTF. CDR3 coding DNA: TGCGCCAGCAGAGGTCCGGGCTCTGGGGCCAACGTCCTGACTTTC.

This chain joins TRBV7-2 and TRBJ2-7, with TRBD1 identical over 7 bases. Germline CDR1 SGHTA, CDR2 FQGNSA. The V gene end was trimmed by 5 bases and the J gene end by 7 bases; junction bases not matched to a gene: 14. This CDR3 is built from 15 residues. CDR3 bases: TGTGCCAGCAGCCCATCGACAGGGTTCTTGATAGAGCAGTACTTC. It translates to CASSPSTGFLIEQYF.

The CDR3 DNA reads TGTGCCAGCAGCTGGGGGACAGAAAGATACAATGAGCAGTTCTTC. Translation: CASSWGTERYNEQFF. The chain links TRBV7-9 to TRBJ2-1; 7 positions agree with TRBD1. Trimming cost V 4 bases and J 4 bases; bases outside gene matches: 7. This CDR3 spans 15 amino acids. Germline CDR1 and CDR2: SEHNR and FQNEAQ (reference sequence).

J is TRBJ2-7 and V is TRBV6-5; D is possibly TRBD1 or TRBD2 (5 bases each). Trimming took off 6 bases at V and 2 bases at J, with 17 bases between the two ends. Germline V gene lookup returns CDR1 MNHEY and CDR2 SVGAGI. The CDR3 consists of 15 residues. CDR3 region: CASRGTSDPPYEQYF. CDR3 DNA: TGTGCCAGCAGGGGGACCTCCGACCCTCCCTACGAGCAGTACTTC.

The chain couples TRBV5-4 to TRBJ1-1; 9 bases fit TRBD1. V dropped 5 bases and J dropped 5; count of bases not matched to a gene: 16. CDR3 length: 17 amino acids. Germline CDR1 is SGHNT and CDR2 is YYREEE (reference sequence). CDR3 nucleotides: TGTGCCAGCAGGTTCAACAGGGGGCGCGGGTTCGGAACTGAAGCTTTCTTT. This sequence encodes CASRFNRGRGFGTEAFF.

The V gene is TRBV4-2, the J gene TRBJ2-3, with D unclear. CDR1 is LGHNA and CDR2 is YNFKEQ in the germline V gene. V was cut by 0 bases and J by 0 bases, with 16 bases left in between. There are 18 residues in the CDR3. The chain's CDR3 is CASSQDSPERASTDTQYF. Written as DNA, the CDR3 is TGTGCCAGCAGCCAAGATTCTCCCGAAAGGGCAAGCACAGATACGCAGTATTTT.

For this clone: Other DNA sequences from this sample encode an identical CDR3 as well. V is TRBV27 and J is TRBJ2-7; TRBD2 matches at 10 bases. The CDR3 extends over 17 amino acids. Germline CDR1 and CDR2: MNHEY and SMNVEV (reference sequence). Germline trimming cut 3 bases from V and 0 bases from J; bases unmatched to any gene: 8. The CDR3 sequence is CASSLVLAGGPSYEQYF. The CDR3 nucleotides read TGTGCCAGCAGTTTGGTTTTAGCGGGAGGCCCCTCCTACGAGCAGTACTTC.